Below, 3 T cell receptor beta chains from the same sample are listed, as sequenced in a study of beta chain features in type 1 diabetes. Expressed TCRB transcripts were sequenced after all isolated RNA was converted to cDNA. TCRdb's copy holds only in-frame clones and misses some; the assay was immunoSEQ multiplex PCR. The sample consists of hundreds of thousands of clones, about 15% of them appearing once. Sequencing was done on a sample of central memory CD4+ T cells from blood. These receptors all come from a man aged 30 to 45 in good health.

This clone was seen a few times. The rearrangement uses TRBV4-1 and TRBJ1-3; D is perhaps TRBD1 (5 bases). Per the germline V gene, CDR1 is MGHRA and CDR2 is YSYEKL. Trimming shortened V by 0 bases and J by 0 bases, and 15 bases separated the two germline ends. The CDR3 has 18 residues. In nucleotides, the CDR3 is TGCGCCAGCAGCCAAGAAAGCACAGGCGCTTACTCTGGAAACACCATATATTTT. Translated: CASSQESTGAYSGNTIYF.

This chain joins TRBV5-1 and TRBJ2-5, with D possibly matching TRBD2 (6 bases). With 0 bases removed from V and 1 base from J, the gap between germline ends came to 19 bases. The CDR3 length is 18 residues. Germline CDR1 and CDR2: SGHRS and YFSETQ. CDR3 nucleotides: TGCGCCAGCAGCTTGGTCTCCGGCGGGGTCGGGCTCCAAGAGACCCAGTACTTC. This encodes CASSLVSGGVGLQETQYF. The full variable domain, with the rest looked up from reference TRBV5-1 and TRBJ2-5, is KAGVTQTPRYLIKTRGQQVTLSCSPISGHRSVSWYQQTPGQGLQFLFEYFSETQRNKGNFPGRFSGRQFSNSRSEMNVSTLELGDSALYLCASSLVSGGVGLQETQYFGPGTRLLVL.

The chain couples TRBV27 to TRBJ1-5; 10 bases fit TRBD1. The CDR3 consists of 15 residues. In germline, CDR1 is MNHEY, CDR2 SMNVEV (reference sequence). V was clipped by 2 bases and J by 4 bases; unmatched bases: 2. The CDR3 spells CASSLTGQGNQPQHF. CDR3 nucleotide sequence: TGTGCCAGCAGTTTAACGGGACAGGGGAATCAGCCCCAGCATTTT.